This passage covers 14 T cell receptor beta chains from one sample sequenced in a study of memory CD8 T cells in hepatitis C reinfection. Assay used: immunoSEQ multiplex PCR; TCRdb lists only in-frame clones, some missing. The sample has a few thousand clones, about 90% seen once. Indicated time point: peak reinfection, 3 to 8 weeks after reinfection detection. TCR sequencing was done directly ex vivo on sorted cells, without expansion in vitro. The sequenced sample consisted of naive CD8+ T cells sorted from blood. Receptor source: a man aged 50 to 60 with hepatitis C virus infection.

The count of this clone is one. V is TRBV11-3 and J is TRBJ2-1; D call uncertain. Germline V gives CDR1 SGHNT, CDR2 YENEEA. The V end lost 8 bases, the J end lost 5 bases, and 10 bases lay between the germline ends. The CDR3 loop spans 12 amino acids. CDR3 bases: TGTGCCAGCGTCCAATACAACAATGAGCAGTTCTTC. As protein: CASVQYNNEQFF. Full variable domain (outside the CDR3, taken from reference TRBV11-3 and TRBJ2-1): EAGVVQSPRYKIIEKKQPVAFWCNPISGHNTLYWYLQNLGQGPELLIRYENEEAVDDSQLPKDRFSAERLKGVDSTLKIQPAELGDSAVYLCASVQYNNEQFFGPGTRLTVL.

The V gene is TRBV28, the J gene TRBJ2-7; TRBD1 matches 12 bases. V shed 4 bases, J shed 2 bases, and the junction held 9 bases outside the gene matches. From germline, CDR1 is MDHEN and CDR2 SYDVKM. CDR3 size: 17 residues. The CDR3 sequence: CASSSTPGTGGPYEQYF. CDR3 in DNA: TGTGCCAGCAGTTCAACCCCTGGGACAGGGGGCCCCTACGAGCAGTACTTC. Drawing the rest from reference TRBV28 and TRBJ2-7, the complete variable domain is DVKVTQSSRYLVKRTGEKVFLECVQDMDHENMFWYRQDPGLGLRLIYFSYDVKMKEKGDIPEGYSVSREKKERFSLILESASTNQTSMYLCASSSTPGTGGPYEQYFGPGTRLTVT.

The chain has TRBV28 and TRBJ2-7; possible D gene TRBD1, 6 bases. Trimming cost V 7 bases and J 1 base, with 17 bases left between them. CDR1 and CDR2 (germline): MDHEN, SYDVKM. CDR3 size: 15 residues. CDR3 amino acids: CASIKTAGTSYEQYF. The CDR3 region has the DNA TGTGCCAGCATCAAAACCGCCGGGACATCCTACGAGCAGTACTTC.

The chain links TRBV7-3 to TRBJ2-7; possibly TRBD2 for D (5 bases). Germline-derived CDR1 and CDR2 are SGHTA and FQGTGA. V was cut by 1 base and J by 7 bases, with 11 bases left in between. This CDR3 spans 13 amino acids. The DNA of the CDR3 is TGTGCCAGCAGCTTAATTGAGGGTGGAGAGCAGTACTTC. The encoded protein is CASSLIEGGEQYF. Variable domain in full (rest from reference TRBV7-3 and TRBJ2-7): GAGVSQTPSNKVTEKGKYVELRCDPISGHTALYWYRQSLGQGPEFLIYFQGTGAADDSGLPNDRFFAVRPEGSVSTLKIQRTERGDSAVYLCASSLIEGGEQYFGPGTRLTVT.

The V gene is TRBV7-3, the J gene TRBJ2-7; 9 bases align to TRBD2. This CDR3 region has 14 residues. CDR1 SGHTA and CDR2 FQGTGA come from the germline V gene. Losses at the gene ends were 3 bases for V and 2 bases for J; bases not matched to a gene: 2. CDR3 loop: CASSFSSGTYEQYF. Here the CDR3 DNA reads TGTGCCAGCAGCTTTTCTAGCGGGACCTACGAGCAGTACTTC.

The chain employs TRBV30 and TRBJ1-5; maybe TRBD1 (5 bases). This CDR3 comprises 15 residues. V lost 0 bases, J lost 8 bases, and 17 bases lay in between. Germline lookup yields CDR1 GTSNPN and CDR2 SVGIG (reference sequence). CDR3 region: CAWSVWDSPSEPQHF. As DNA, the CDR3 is TGTGCCTGGAGTGTGTGGGACTCTCCTAGTGAGCCCCAGCATTTT.

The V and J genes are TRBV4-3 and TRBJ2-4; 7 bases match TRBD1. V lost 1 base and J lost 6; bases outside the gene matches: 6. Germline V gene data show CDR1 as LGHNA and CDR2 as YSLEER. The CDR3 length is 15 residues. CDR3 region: CASSQGVGGLNIQYF. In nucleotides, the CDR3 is TGCGCCAGCAGCCAAGGAGTAGGGGGCTTAAACATTCAGTACTTC.

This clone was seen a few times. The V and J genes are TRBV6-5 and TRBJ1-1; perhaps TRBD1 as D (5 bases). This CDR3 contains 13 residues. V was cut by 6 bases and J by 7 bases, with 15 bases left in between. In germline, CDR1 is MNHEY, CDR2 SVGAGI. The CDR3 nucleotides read TGTGCCAGCAGCCCCGACAGTATTGTTGAAGCTTTCTTT. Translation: CASSPDSIVEAFF.

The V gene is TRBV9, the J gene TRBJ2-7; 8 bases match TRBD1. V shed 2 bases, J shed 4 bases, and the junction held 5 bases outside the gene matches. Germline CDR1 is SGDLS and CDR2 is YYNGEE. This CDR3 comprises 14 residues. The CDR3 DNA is TGTGCCAGCAGCGTGGCAACAGGGGGGTACGAGCAGTACTTC. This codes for CASSVATGGYEQYF.

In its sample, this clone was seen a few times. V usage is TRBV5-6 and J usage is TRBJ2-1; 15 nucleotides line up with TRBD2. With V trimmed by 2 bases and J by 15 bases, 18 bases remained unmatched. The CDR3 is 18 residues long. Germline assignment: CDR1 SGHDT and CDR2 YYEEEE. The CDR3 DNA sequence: TGTGCCAGCAGCTTCGGGGACACCGGACTAGCGGGAGGGATCGGGCCGTTCTTC. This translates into CASSFGDTGLAGGIGPFF. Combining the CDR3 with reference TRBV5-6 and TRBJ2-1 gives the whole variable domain DAGVTQSPTHLIKTRGQQVTLRCSPKSGHDTVSWYQQALGQGPQFIFQYYEEEERQRGNFPDRFSGHQFPNYSSELNVNALLLGDSALYLCASSFGDTGLAGGIGPFFGPGTRLTVL.

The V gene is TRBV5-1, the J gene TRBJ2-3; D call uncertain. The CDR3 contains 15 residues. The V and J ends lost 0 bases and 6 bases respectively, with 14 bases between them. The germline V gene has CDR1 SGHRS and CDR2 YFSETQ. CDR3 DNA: TGCGCCAGCAGCTTGGCGACGGAGTTCCTCGATACGCAGTATTTT. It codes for CASSLATEFLDTQYF.

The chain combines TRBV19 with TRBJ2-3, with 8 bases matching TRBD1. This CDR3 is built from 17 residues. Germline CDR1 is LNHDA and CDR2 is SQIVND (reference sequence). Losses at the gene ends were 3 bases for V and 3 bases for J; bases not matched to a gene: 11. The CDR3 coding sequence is TGTGCCAGTAGTATCACTCTGGCAGGGGGCGAGACAGATACGCAGTATTTT. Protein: CASSITLAGGETDTQYF.

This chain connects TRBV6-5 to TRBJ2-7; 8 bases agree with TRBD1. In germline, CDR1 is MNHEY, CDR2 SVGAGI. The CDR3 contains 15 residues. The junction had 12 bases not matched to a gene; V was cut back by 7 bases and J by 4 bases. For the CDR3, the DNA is TGTGCCAGCAACGTCCGGACAGGGACATTATACGAGCAGTACTTC. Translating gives CASNVRTGTLYEQYF.

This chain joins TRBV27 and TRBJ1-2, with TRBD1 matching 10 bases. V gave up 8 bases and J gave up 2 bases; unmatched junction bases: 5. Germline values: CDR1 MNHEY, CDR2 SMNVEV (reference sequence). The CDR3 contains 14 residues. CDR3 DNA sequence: TGTGCCAGCGGCGACAGGGGGCCCAACTATGGCTACACCTTC. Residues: CASGDRGPNYGYTF.